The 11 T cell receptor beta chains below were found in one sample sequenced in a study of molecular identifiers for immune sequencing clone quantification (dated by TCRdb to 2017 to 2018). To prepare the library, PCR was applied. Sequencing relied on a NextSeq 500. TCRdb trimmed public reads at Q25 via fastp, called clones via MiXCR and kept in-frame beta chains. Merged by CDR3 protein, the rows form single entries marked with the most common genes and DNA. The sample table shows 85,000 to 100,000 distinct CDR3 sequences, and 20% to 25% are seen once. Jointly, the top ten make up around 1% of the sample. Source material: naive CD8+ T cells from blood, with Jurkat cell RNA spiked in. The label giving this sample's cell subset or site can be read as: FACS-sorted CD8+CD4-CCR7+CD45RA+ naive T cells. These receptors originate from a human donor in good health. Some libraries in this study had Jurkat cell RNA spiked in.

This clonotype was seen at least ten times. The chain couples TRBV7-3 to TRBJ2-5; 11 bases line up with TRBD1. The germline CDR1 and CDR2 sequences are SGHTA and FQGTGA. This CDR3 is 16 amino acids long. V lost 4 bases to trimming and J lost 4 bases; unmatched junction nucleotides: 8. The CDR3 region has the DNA TGTGCCAGCAGCTCGACCGGGACAGGGGGTGTAGAGACCCAGTACTTC. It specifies CASSSTGTGGVETQYF.

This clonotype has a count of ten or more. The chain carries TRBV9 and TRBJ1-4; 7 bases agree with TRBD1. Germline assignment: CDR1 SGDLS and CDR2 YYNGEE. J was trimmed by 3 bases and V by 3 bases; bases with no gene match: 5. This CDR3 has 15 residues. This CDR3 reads CASSGSGGPNEKLFF. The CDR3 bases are TGTGCCAGCAGCGGCTCAGGGGGACCTAATGAAAAACTGTTTTTT.

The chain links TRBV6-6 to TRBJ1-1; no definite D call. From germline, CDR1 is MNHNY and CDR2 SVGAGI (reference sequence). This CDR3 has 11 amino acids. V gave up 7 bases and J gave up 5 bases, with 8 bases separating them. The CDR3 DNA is TGTGCCAGCACGCGAAGGACTGAAGCTTTCTTT. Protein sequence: CASTRRTEAFF.

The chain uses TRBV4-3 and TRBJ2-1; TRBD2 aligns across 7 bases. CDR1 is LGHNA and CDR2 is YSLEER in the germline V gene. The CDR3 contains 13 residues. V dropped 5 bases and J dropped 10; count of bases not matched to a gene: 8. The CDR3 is CASSTDRGGEQFF. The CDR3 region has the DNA TGCGCCAGCAGCACGGACCGCGGGGGAGAGCAGTTCTTC.

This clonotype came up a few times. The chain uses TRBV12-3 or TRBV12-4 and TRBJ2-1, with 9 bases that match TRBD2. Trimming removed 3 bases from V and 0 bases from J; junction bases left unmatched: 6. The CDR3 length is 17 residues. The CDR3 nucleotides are TGTGCCAGCAGTTTCGTCCTAGCGGGGTCCTCCTACAATGAGCAGTTCTTC. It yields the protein CASSFVLAGSSYNEQFF.

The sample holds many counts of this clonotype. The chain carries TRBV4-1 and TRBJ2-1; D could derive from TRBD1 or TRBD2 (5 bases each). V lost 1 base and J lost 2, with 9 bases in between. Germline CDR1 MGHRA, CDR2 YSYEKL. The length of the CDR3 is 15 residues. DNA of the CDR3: TGCGCCAGCAGCCAAGCGAGGGGCCCCTACAATGAGCAGTTCTTC. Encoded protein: CASSQARGPYNEQFF.

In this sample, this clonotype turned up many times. CDR3 sequence reads: CASSQVDGATNTEAFF. CDR3 in DNA: TGCGCCAGCAGCCAAGTGGACGGGGCTACGAACACTGAAGCTTTCTTT. This chain uses TRBV4-3 with TRBJ1-1; D is possibly TRBD1 (5 bases). Germline CDR1 and CDR2: LGHNA and YSLEER. With 1 base removed from V and 1 base from J, the gap between germline ends came to 13 bases. The CDR3 contains 16 residues.

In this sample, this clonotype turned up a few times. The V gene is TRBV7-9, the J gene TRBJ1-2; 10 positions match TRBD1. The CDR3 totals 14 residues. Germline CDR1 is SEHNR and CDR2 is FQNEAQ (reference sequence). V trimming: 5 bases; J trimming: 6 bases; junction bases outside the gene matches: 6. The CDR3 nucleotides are TGTGCCAGCAGCACCGGGGACAGGGGAGATGGCTACACCTTC. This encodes CASSTGDRGDGYTF. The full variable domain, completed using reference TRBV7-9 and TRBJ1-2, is DTGVSQNPRHKITKRGQNVTFRCDPISEHNRLYWYRQTLGQGPEFLTYFQNEAQLEKSRLLSDRFSAERPKGSFSTLEIQRTEQGDSAMYLCASSTGDRGDGYTFGSGTRLTVV.

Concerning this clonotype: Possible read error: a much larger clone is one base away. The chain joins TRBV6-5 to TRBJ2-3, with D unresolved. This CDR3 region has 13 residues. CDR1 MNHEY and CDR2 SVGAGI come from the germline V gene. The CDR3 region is CAGSYTFPDTQYF. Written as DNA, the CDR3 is TGTGCCGGCAGTTACACTTTCCCAGATACGCAGTATTTT.

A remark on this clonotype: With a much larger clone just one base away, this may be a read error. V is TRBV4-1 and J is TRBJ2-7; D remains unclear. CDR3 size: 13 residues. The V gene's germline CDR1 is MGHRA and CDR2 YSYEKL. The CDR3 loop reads CVSSPGPTYEQYF. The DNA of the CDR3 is TGCGTCAGCAGTCCTGGGCCTACCTACGAGCAGTACTTC.

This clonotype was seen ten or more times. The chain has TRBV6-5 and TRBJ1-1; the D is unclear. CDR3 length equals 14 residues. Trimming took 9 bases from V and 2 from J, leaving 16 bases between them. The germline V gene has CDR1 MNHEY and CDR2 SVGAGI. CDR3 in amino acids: CASTIYQGNTEAFF. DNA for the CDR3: TGTGCCAGTACGATCTACCAAGGAAACACTGAAGCTTTCTTT.